This T cell receptor (beta chain) emerged from a study of OX40 agonist ivuxolimab in advanced cancers. The wider study: The group had a mean age of roughly 65 years, ranged from about 23 to 85, and was 75% to 85% male.

Study results and limitations: More expanded clones were seen, on average, in CD8+ T cells than in CD4+.

Libraries were prepared by immunoSEQ multiplex PCR; TCRdb keeps only in-frame clonotypes and omits some of them. This sample carries more than 80,000 clones, around 85% of them seen once, and the ten largest clones take less than 1.5%. J lost 1 base, V lost 10 bases, and 6 bases had no gene match. Per germline, CDR1 ENHRY and CDR2 SYGVKD. This CDR3 contains 14 residues. This clone occurred once. Its antigen remains unknown. This specimen consisted of CD4+ or CD8+ T cells sorted from blood, obtained in a trial of the OX40 agonist ivuxolimab. This receptor was taken from an adult with an advanced solid tumor such as melanoma, head and neck, liver or kidney cancer. The chain uses TRBV10-3 and TRBJ2-5, with TRBD1 matching over 10 bases. In DNA, the CDR3 is TGTGCCACGAATCGGGACAGGGGCCAAGAGACCCAGTACTTC. Translated, it gives CATNRDRGQETQYF.